This is a list of T cell receptor beta chains from one sample in a study of shared clonotypes between healthy human individuals. Clones were sequenced by immunoSEQ multiplex PCR, and TCRdb holds only the in-frame ones, with some missing. The sample records some 580,000 clones, almost 97% being singletons. What was sequenced was naive CD4+ T cells sorted from blood. The receptor set was obtained from a woman aged 25 to 39 in good health. CDR3s include the opening cysteine and the closing phenylalanine or tryptophan. D genes are given only for firm matches. A row's size may be missing; if present it is once, few, many or a size class.

. TRBJ2-5 . TRBV6-1 TGTGCCAGCAGTTCCGCGGGAGAGACCCAGTACTTC CASSSAGETQYF
TRBD1 TRBJ1-2 . TRBV6-1 TGTGCCAGCAGTGAAGGGGGGGCCACGGGACAGAGCTTCTTC CASSEGGATGQSFF
TRBD1 TRBJ1-2 . TRBV27 TGTGCCAGCAGTCAAATCGGGACAGGGGACGGCTACACCTTC CASSQIGTGDGYTF
. TRBJ2-7 few TRBV4-2 TGTGCCAGCAGCCTTGGGGAAACAGGGCTACCTTCCCACGAGCAGTACTTC CASSLGETGLPSHEQYF
. TRBJ1-5 . TRBV19 TGTGCCAGTAGTATCGCGCCAAGAGAAGGTCAGCCCCAGCATTTT CASSIAPREGQPQHF
. TRBJ2-1 . TRBV5-1 TGCGCCAGCAGCTTGAAGAGTGGGGGCGAGGAGAATGAGCAGTTCTTC CASSLKSGGEENEQFF
. TRBJ2-3 . TRBV10-1 TGCGCCAGCAGTGACTCCGGTCTAAGGTATTTT CASSDSGLRYF
TRBD1 TRBJ2-2 . TRBV5-1 TGCGCCAGCAGCTCACAACAGGGGGCCTACGGGGAGCTGTTTTTT CASSSQQGAYGELFF
TRBD1 TRBJ1-1 . TRBV27 TGTGCCAGCAGTTTAGCGGGACAGGGGACTGAAGCTTTCTTT CASSLAGQGTEAFF
. TRBJ1-1 . TRBV5-6 TGTGCCAGCAGCTTGTTCACAGGAAAGAACACTGAAGCTTTCTTT CASSLFTGKNTEAFF
TRBD1 TRBJ2-1 . TRBV19 TGTGCCAGTAGTTTCCGGACAGGGATCAATGAGCAGTTCTTC CASSFRTGINEQFF
. TRBJ2-3 . TRBV30 TGTGCCTGGACTAGGGGGAGCACAGATACGCAGTATTTT CAWTRGSTDTQYF
TRBD2 TRBJ2-7 once TRBV5-4 TGTGCCAGCAGCTTGGTGTCCCTAGCGGGAGGTCCCTACGAGCAGTACTTC CASSLVSLAGGPYEQYF
TRBD2 TRBJ2-3 . TRBV19 TGTGCCAGTAGTAAGGGCGGGAGCCCCGCAGATACGCAGTATTTT CASSKGGSPADTQYF
TRBD2 TRBJ2-7 . TRBV10-1 TGCGCCAGCATTGAAGGCCTAGCGGGCCGGAAAGGCTACGAGCAGTACTTC CASIEGLAGRKGYEQYF
TRBD1 TRBJ1-1 . TRBV11-2 TGTGCCAGCAGCTTACAGACAGGGGGGAACACTGAAGCTTTCTTT CASSLQTGGNTEAFF
TRBD2 TRBJ2-4 . TRBV9 TGTGCCAGCAGCGTAGACCCGCGGGGGGACAAAAACATTCAGTACTTC CASSVDPRGDKNIQYF
. TRBJ2-7 . TRBV6-4 TGTGCCAGCAGTGAGGCCTGGGGTCCCCCCTACGAGCAGTACTTC CASSEAWGPPYEQYF
. TRBJ1-5 . TRBV10-3 TGTGCCATCAGTGACCGGGGGGCGGGATCGAGCAATCAGCCCCAGCATTTT CAISDRGAGSSNQPQHF
. TRBJ2-2 . TRBV5-1 TGCGCCAGCAGCTTGGCCGGGGCCTCGTCCACCGGGGAGCTGTTTTTT CASSLAGASSTGELFF
TRBD1 TRBJ1-1 . TRBV10-2 TGCGCCAGCAGAGGGACAGACACTGAAGCTTTCTTT CASRGTDTEAFF
TRBD1 TRBJ1-4 once TRBV11-2 TGTGCCAGCTCAAAGGGACAGGGGTACGAAAAACTGTTTTTT CASSKGQGYEKLFF
. TRBJ2-3 . TRBV19 TGTGCCAGTAGTGTGGGACCCGATCGGACGCAGTATTTT CASSVGPDRTQYF
. TRBJ2-4 . TRBV28 TGTGCCAGCAGTCGCCTATGGGGGATTCAGTACTTC CASSRLWGIQYF
. TRBJ2-5 . TRBV27 TGTGCCAGCAGCCCTGCGGATAGGGTGGCCCAGTACTTC CASSPADRVAQYF
. TRBJ1-5 . TRBV19 TGTGCCAGTAGCCACGAGGCGGGCAATCAGCCCCAGCATTTT CASSHEAGNQPQHF
TRBD2 TRBJ2-1 . TRBV11-2 TGTGCCAGCAGCTTAGTTTGGCTAGCGGGTTACAATGAGCAGTTCTTC CASSLVWLAGYNEQFF
. TRBJ1-3 . TRBV28 TGTGCCAGCAGCCCTGGGGGAACTGGAAACACCATATATTTT CASSPGGTGNTIYF
. TRBJ1-5 few TRBV2 TGTGCCAGCAGTGAACGAGTTGGGGAGCAGCCCCAGCATTTT CASSERVGEQPQHF
TRBD1 TRBJ2-7 . TRBV27 TGTGCCAGCAGTTCGAACCGGGACAGGGAAACCTACGAGCAGTACTTC CASSSNRDRETYEQYF
. TRBJ2-5 . TRBV11-2 TGTGCCAGCAGGGGTTCTGGGACCCAGTACTTC CASRGSGTQYF
. TRBJ2-1 . TRBV5-1 TGCGCCAGCAGCTTGGTTACACACTACAATGAGCAGTTCTTC CASSLVTHYNEQFF
. TRBJ2-2 . TRBV7-2 TGTGCCAGCACCCTTTATGATCCCGACACCGGGGAGCTGTTTTTT CASTLYDPDTGELFF
. TRBJ2-7 once TRBV5-6 TGTGCCAGCAGCCACGAAAACCTCCACGAGCAGTACTTC CASSHENLHEQYF
. TRBJ2-7 . TRBV13 TGTGCCAGCAGCTTTTCTGGGTTCCCCTACGAGCAGTACTTC CASSFSGFPYEQYF
. TRBJ2-1 . TRBV28 TGTGCCAGCAGTTGGGGGTACAATGAGCAGTTCTTC CASSWGYNEQFF
. TRBJ1-4 . TRBV2 TGTGCCAGCGGAGAAGGGACCGCTAATGAAAAACTGTTTTTT CASGEGTANEKLFF
TRBD2 TRBJ2-5 . TRBV28 TGTGCCAGCAGCCAAGCCGGGCTAGCGGGAGGAAAGGAGACCCAGTACTTC CASSQAGLAGGKETQYF
. TRBJ2-1 . TRBV5-1 TGCGCCAGCATGGAGCGGGTCTACAATGAGCAGTTCTTC CASMERVYNEQFF
. TRBJ2-1 . TRBV5-1 TGCGCCAGCAGCTTGGAGCTAGTGGGTGAGCAGTTCTTC CASSLELVGEQFF